This T cell receptor (beta chain) comes out of a study of memory CD4+ T cells and cytomegalovirus serostatus. Single viable CD3+CD4+CD8-CD45RO+ cells were sorted as the memory CD4+ T cells. Donors' CMV status reflects serum IgG against pp150, pp28, p38, p52. Positive selection with CD4 microbeads enriched total CD4+ T cells. Original methodology: Out-of-frame sequences were removed, leaving a few million distinct TCRbeta sequences. The data were produced by immunoSEQ multiplex PCR, yet TCRdb's version contains in-frame clones alone and is incomplete. V, J and clone size are taken as reported in that table, and D and trimming were inferred from the DNA itself. The repertoire holds 65,000 to 95,000 clones, approximately 80% seen once, with roughly 0.79% in the top ten. Per germline, CDR1 MDHEN and CDR2 SYDVKM. Trimming pared 4 bases from V and 2 bases from J, leaving 18 bases between. The CDR3 is made up of 18 amino acids.

Sequenced: memory CD4+ T cells from blood. This TCR was recovered from an adult in good health and CMV-seronegative. The rearrangement joins TRBV28 to TRBJ1-6; D unresolved. The CDR3 sequence is CASSSPREGGTYNSPLHF. The CDR3 bases are TGTGCCAGCAGTTCCCCTAGGGAGGGTGGCACCTATAATTCACCCCTCCACTTT. The variable domain in full, with the rest retrieved from reference TRBV28 and TRBJ1-6, is DVKVTQSSRYLVKRTGEKVFLECVQDMDHENMFWYRQDPGLGLRLIYFSYDVKMKEKGDIPEGYSVSREKKERFSLILESASTNQTSMYLCASSSPREGGTYNSPLHFGNGTRLTVT.